The T cell receptor (beta chain) described here comes from a study of T cells in Graves' hyperthyroidism and ophthalmopathy. Study findings and constraints: Researchers found most expanded thyroid clonotypes above 0.001 in blood as well.

Turning to this clonotype: Its antigen is currently unknown.

CDR3 length equals 14 residues. V lost 5 bases and J lost 8; bases outside the gene matches: 9. CDR1 is MNHNS, CDR2 SASEGT, per germline. With a duration under 2 months, the hyperthyroidism was newly diagnosed in patients aged 18 to 65. Each 10 ml fresh peripheral blood draw supplied the PBMCs. Amplification yielded TCR beta CDR3 regions, with RNA transcripts as the source. First-round RT-PCR of the TCR CDR3 relied on the HTBI primer set. TCRdb ran MiXCR on the multiplex PCR reads and lists one entry per CDR3 protein. Among some 350,000 distinct CDR3 sequences listed, around a quarter were seen once. The sequence was obtained from a man over 45 with Graves' hyperthyroidism. The rearrangement uses TRBV6-1 and TRBJ1-5, with TRBD1 identical over 7 bases. Sequenced sample: blood. This chain's CDR3 is CASSLRQGTKPQHF. The DNA of the CDR3 is TGTGCCAGCAGTCTTAGACAGGGCACAAAGCCCCAGCATTTT.